There are a few counts of the clone carrying this T cell receptor (beta chain). Its antigen remains unidentified. The donors (healthy individuals) were bone marrow donors. This sample is drawn from a study of cytomegalovirus exposure and HLA in healthy donors. Findings of the study overall: Researchers reported from a later analysis that most CMV-associated TCR beta chains appeared HLA-restricted. In an earlier analysis, most TCR beta V segments were productive about 90% or about 30% of the time.

PCR was performed using 60 Vbeta and 13 Jbeta primers. The method was immunoSEQ multiplex PCR; TCRdb's version includes in-frame clones alone and lacks a portion of them. This table holds 200,000 or so clones, approximately 80% found once. This clonotype originated in a woman between 50 and 59 years old in good health and CMV-seropositive. The sample comprised PBMCs.

In nucleotides, the CDR3 is TGTGCCTGCGACAGGACCTTCCGATCTGGGGCCAACGTCCTGACTTTC. Translating it yields CACDRTFRSGANVLTF. V and J are TRBV2 and TRBJ2-6; TRBD1 might be the D (6 bases). There are 16 residues in the CDR3. CDR1 SNHLY and CDR2 FYNNEI come from the germline V gene. Trimming pared 11 bases from V and 1 base from J, leaving 18 bases between.